These T cell receptor beta chains were read from a single sample in a study of graft-versus-host responses after intestinal transplantation. TCRdb's copy holds only in-frame clones and misses some; the assay was immunoSEQ multiplex PCR. The sample carries some 18,000 clones, about four fifths recorded once. Sequencing used PBMCs, obtained 14 days after transplant. The receptors were sampled from a human patient who received an intestinal transplant, so some T cells may come from the graft donor. CDR3s include the opening cysteine and the closing phenylalanine or tryptophan. D genes are given only for firm matches. Size is stated for part of the rows, as once, few or many counts, or as a class when the clone is expanded.

v_call	d_call	clone_size	j_call	cdr3_nt	cdr3_aa
TRBV10-3	NA	few	TRBJ1-4	TGTGCCATCGCCAGCGGGCAGGCAACTAATGAAAAACTGTTTTTT	CAIASGQATNEKLFF
TRBV7-8	TRBD1	NA	TRBJ1-1	TGTGCCAGCAGCCACCGGCCAGGGGGAAACACTGAAGCTTTCTTT	CASSHRPGGNTEAFF
TRBV28	NA	NA	TRBJ2-2	TGTGCCAGCAGTCTTTATCTCCCAAGGGCAGGGAAAAACACCGGGGAGCTGTTTTTT	CASSLYLPRAGKNTGELFF
TRBV11-2	NA	NA	TRBJ1-1	TGTGCCAGCAGCAGCATCACTGAAGCTTTCTTT	CASSSITEAFF
TRBV5-1	NA	NA	TRBJ2-5	TGCGCCAGCAGCTACCCTTCGAGCGGGACCCAGTACTTC	CASSYPSSGTQYF
TRBV10-3	TRBD2	NA	TRBJ2-1	TGTGCCATCAGCCCCATGACTAGCGGGGCTTACAATGAGCAGTTCTTC	CAISPMTSGAYNEQFF
TRBV4-1	NA	NA	TRBJ2-2	TGCGCCAGCAGCCCATACTGGTCTAGGGCCGGGGAGCTGTTTTTT	CASSPYWSRAGELFF
TRBV19	NA	NA	TRBJ2-7	TGTGCCAGTAGTACGGACACAACCTACGAGCAGTACTTC	CASSTDTTYEQYF
TRBV5-1	TRBD1	few	TRBJ2-2	TGCGCCAGCAGCTTGCAGGGGGCGCGGGACACCGGGGAGCTGTTTTTT	CASSLQGARDTGELFF
TRBV2	TRBD1	NA	TRBJ1-1	TGTGCCAGTCTTGACAGGGGGAGCACTGAAGCTTTCTTT	CASLDRGSTEAFF
TRBV29-1	NA	NA	TRBJ2-7	TGCAGCGTTGAGGCAGGGCCCAATTACGAGCAGTACTTC	CSVEAGPNYEQYF
TRBV10-3	NA	NA	TRBJ1-2	TGTGCCATCAGCGATACAGTCGACTATGGCTACACCTTC	CAISDTVDYGYTF
TRBV27	NA	NA	TRBJ1-4	TGTGCCAGCAGTCCAGGGACCGAGCGAGAAAAACTGTTTTTT	CASSPGTEREKLFF
TRBV5-1	TRBD1	few	TRBJ2-7	TGCGCCAGCAGCTTGTCCCAGGGGGCGGTGTACGAGCAGTACTTC	CASSLSQGAVYEQYF
TRBV4-2	NA	NA	TRBJ1-1	TGTGCCAGCAGCGCACAGATGAACACTGAAGCTCTCTTT	CASSAQMNTEALF
TRBV5-1	NA	NA	TRBJ1-1	TGCGCCAGCAGCCACCCCGCTCAGGGTAACACTGAAGCTTTCTTT	CASSHPAQGNTEAFF
TRBV7-2	NA	NA	TRBJ2-1	TGTGCCAGCAGCTTAGTTACAGCTAGCTCCTACAATGAGCAGTTCTTC	CASSLVTASSYNEQFF
TRBV7-6	NA	once	TRBJ2-7	TGTGCCAGCAGCTTGGGGACGGGCCTCTACGAGCAGTACTTC	CASSLGTGLYEQYF
TRBV20-1	NA	NA	TRBJ2-1	TGCAGTGGACTATCCTACAATGAGCAGTTCTTC	CSGLSYNEQFF
TRBV7-3	NA	NA	TRBJ1-5	TGTGCCAGCAGCTTAATGGGTTGGTCAGGTGACCAGCCCCAGCATTTT	CASSLMGWSGDQPQHF
TRBV9	NA	NA	TRBJ1-6	TGTGCCAGCAGCCTTACAGCTAGCTCCTATAATTCACCCCTCCACTTT	CASSLTASSYNSPLHF
TRBV27	TRBD2	NA	TRBJ2-7	TGTGCCAGCAGTTTCGGGACTAGTAAAAGCGAGCAGTACTTC	CASSFGTSKSEQYF
TRBV6-5	NA	NA	TRBJ2-3	TGTGCCAGCAGTTTGGCGGGAAAAGTCACAGATACGCAGTATTTT	CASSLAGKVTDTQYF
TRBV5-4	NA	NA	TRBJ2-3	TGTGCCAGCAGCCTCGGGAAGGACCCTTTCACAGATACGCAGTATTTT	CASSLGKDPFTDTQYF
TRBV7-9	TRBD1	few	TRBJ1-5	TGTGCCAGCAGCTTAGGAACAGGGGGTAGCAATCAGCCCCAGCATTTT	CASSLGTGGSNQPQHF
TRBV5-6	NA	NA	TRBJ1-3	TGTGCCAGCGGGGACGGAGCCTCTGGAAACACCATATATTTT	CASGDGASGNTIYF
TRBV10-2	NA	NA	TRBJ1-2	TGCGCCAGCAGTGAGGGCACTAACTATGGCTACACCTTC	CASSEGTNYGYTF
TRBV10-1	TRBD1	NA	TRBJ2-7	TGCGCCAGCAGTGACTCACGGACAGGCGGAAACGAGCAGTACTTC	CASSDSRTGGNEQYF
TRBV6-4	TRBD2	NA	TRBJ2-5	TGTGCCAGCAGTGCGGGACTAGCGGGAGATGCGACCCAGTACTTC	CASSAGLAGDATQYF
TRBV12-1	NA	NA	TRBJ1-5	TGTGCCAGCAGCTCGTCTGACAGTCAAAATCAGCCCCAGCATTTT	CASSSSDSQNQPQHF
TRBV6-1	TRBD1	NA	TRBJ1-2	TGTGCCAGCAGTGAGAATACCGGGACAGGGAATGGCTACACCTTC	CASSENTGTGNGYTF
TRBV28	TRBD2	NA	TRBJ2-7	TGTGCCAGCAGCCCAGATCCCGGGACTAGGCCCTCATGGGGGGTAGACGAGCAGTACTTC	CASSPDPGTRPSWGVDEQYF